This T cell receptor beta chain was sequenced during a study of cytomegalovirus exposure and HLA in healthy donors. Note on this clone: The antigen is unknown.

The study's findings and limits: Previously analyzed data showed that most TCR beta V segments were productive at a frequency of about 87% or about 30%.

In germline, CDR1 is LNHNV, CDR2 YYDKDF (reference sequence). V gave up 1 base and J gave up 2 bases, with 12 bases separating them. The CDR3 extends over 15 amino acids. Primers for the PCR totalled 60 Vbeta and 13 Jbeta. The protocol was immunoSEQ multiplex PCR, while the TCRdb copy is restricted to in-frame clones and leaves out a portion. The sample holds about 230,000 clones; around 89% are singletons and the top ten take around 1%. The TCR sequence derives from a woman between 18 and 30 years old in good health and CMV-seronegative. The sample was PBMCs. J is TRBJ2-7 and V is TRBV15; D unclear. The CDR3 DNA follows: TGTGCCACCAGCAGAGTTCCTCCAGTCCCCTACGAGCAGTACTTC. Translation gives CATSRVPPVPYEQYF.